A single sample gave rise to the 21 T cell receptor beta chains below, sequenced in a study of spatial heterogeneity in lung cancer (dated by TCRdb to 2018 to 2020). The sample's time point label, in plain terms: sample taken at primary tumor resection. For TCR sequencing, whole RNA was extracted from tumor and nontumor lung tissue, or from cryopreserved PBMC samples, and no cell sorting was done. Library construction relied on 5' RACE. The sequencing machine was a NextSeq 500. The public reads were reanalyzed by TCRdb: fastp trimming at Q25, MiXCR alignment, in-frame beta chains only. When rows share a CDR3 protein, they turn into one entry using the most common DNA and genes. Within this sample are tens of thousands of distinct CDR3 sequences, with 4% to 6% of them counted one time only. The ten most abundant clones make up around 30% of the sample. This sample comprised PBMCs, obtained at surgery. All receptors derive from a female donor with early-stage non-small cell lung cancer.

The chain recombines TRBV6-2 or TRBV6-3 with TRBJ1-6; no reliable D call. Trimming took 2 bases from V and 9 from J, leaving 8 bases between them. Germline CDR1 is MNHEY and CDR2 is SVGEGT. CDR3 size: 13 residues. Here the CDR3 DNA reads TGTGCCAGCAGTTACGAGCCAGCTTCACCCCTCCACTTT. This sequence encodes CASSYEPASPLHF.

This clonotype was observed many times. The conserved phenylalanine or tryptophan normally closing the CDR3 is absent here, so this likely arose from a read error. Because the CDR3's place on the DNA is in doubt, the DNA is left out and the CDR3 is given as listed by TCRdb. The chain employs TRBV28 and TRBJ2-1; the table's D call TRBD1 went unverified against the DNA. Ends included, the CDR3 has 12 residues. CDR1 is MDHEN and CDR2 is SYDVKM in the germline V gene. CDR3 in amino acids: CASSPPDHTTFV.

CDR3 coding DNA: TGTGCCAGCAGCTGGGACCAGAACACTGAAGCTTTCTTT. Encoded protein: CASSWDQNTEAFF. The chain couples TRBV7-6 to TRBJ1-1; D might be TRBD1 (5 bases). V was shortened by 4 bases and J by 1 base, with 7 bases between the two germline ends. Germline CDR1 reads SGHVS; CDR2 reads FNYEAQ. This CDR3 is built from 13 residues.

This clonotype was found many times. This chain uses TRBV24-1 with TRBJ2-3; D not resolved. From germline, CDR1 is KGHDR and CDR2 SFDVKD. V dropped 0 bases and J dropped 4 bases, with 10 bases sitting between them. The CDR3 is 15 residues long. The CDR3 sequence is CATSDLSGSADTQYF. In DNA, the CDR3 is TGTGCCACCAGTGATTTGTCAGGATCCGCAGATACGCAGTATTTT.

This clonotype was picked up many times. The chain employs TRBV4-3 and TRBJ2-6; D is undetermined. In germline, CDR1 is LGHNA, CDR2 YSLEER. Trimming shortened V by 0 bases and J by 1 base, and 13 bases separated the two germline ends. The CDR3 runs 18 residues. Here the CDR3 reads CASSQDGLWDSGANVLTF. CDR3 bases: TGCGCCAGCAGCCAAGATGGGCTTTGGGATTCTGGGGCCAACGTCCTGACTTTC.

The rearrangement links TRBV28 to TRBJ2-7; D gene unclear. Trimming removed 6 bases at V and 1 base at J, with 4 bases between. The CDR3 runs 11 residues. CDR1 and CDR2 from the germline V gene are MDHEN and SYDVKM. The CDR3 nucleotides are TGTGCCAGCAGCCGGTCCTACGAGCAGTACTTC. It codes for CASSRSYEQYF. The full variable domain, in which reference TRBV28 and TRBJ2-7 provide the parts outside the CDR3, is DVKVTQSSRYLVKRTGEKVFLECVQDMDHENMFWYRQDPGLGLRLIYFSYDVKMKEKGDIPEGYSVSREKKERFSLILESASTNQTSMYLCASSRSYEQYFGPGTRLTVT.

This clonotype was observed a few times. V usage is TRBV9 and J usage is TRBJ2-7; D possibly corresponds to TRBD1 (6 bases). The length of the CDR3 is 12 residues. V was trimmed by 3 bases and J by 3 bases, leaving 7 bases between them. From germline, CDR1 is SGDLS and CDR2 YYNGEE. In DNA, the CDR3 is TGTGCCAGCAGCGAGACAGGCTACGAGCAGTACTTC. Translation gives CASSETGYEQYF.

This clonotype was observed at least ten times. This sequence joins TRBV9 and TRBJ2-7; D is uncertain. There are 12 residues in the CDR3. V was cut by 4 bases and J by 6 bases, with 11 bases left in between. The V gene's germline CDR1 is SGDLS and CDR2 YYNGEE. The CDR3 DNA follows: TGTGCCAGCAGCCCTTCTTCGGGCGAGCAGTACTTC. Translation gives CASSPSSGEQYF.

Only a few counts were recorded for this clonotype. The gene calls are TRBV7-2 and TRBJ2-1, with no clear D. This CDR3 contains 12 residues. V gave up 7 bases and J gave up 10 bases, with 14 bases separating them. CDR1 and CDR2 from the germline V gene are SGHTA and FQGNSA. The DNA of the CDR3 is TGTGCCAGCACCCCAACGCAGCCCGAGCAGTTCTTC. It is translated as CASTPTQPEQFF.

In its sample, this clonotype was seen many times. CDR3 nucleotides: TGTGCCAGCAGTGGCCCTCCAGGGGGTTCTAATAATGGCTACACCTTC. Translated, it gives CASSGPPGGSNNGYTF. The rearrangement joins TRBV5-4 to TRBJ1-2; 7 nucleotides line up with TRBD1. The germline gives CDR1 SGHNT, CDR2 YYREEE (reference sequence). Trimming took 5 bases from V and 6 from J; bases not matched to a gene: 16. The CDR3 has 16 amino acids.

In this sample, this clonotype turned up many times. The rearrangement joins TRBV6-5 to TRBJ2-7, with D uncertain. CDR1 is MNHEY, CDR2 SVGAGI, per germline. Deletions cut 4 bases from V and 0 bases from J, with 13 bases between. This CDR3 is 15 amino acids long. The DNA for the CDR3 is TGTGCCAGCAGTTGGGGTGGGGTCCGCTCCTACGAGCAGTACTTC. Protein: CASSWGGVRSYEQYF.

This clonotype was detected only once. The J gene is TRBJ2-1, the V gene TRBV19; 7 nucleotides match TRBD2. V was clipped by 5 bases and J by 9 bases; unmatched bases: 4. The CDR3 runs to 12 residues. Germline V gene data show CDR1 as LNHDA and CDR2 as SQIVND (reference sequence). The CDR3 protein is CASSGIAGEQFF. CDR3 coding DNA: TGTGCCAGTAGTGGAATAGCGGGTGAGCAGTTCTTC.

In this sample, this clonotype turned up many times. The genes are TRBV28 and TRBJ1-6; maybe TRBD1 (5 bases). The V gene's germline CDR1 is MDHEN and CDR2 SYDVKM. The CDR3 totals 15 residues. Trimming left V 6 bases short and J 8 bases short, with 17 bases between. Here the CDR3 DNA reads TGTGCCAGCAGCCCGCTCGGGGGGACTTATTCACCCCTCCACTTT. It translates to CASSPLGGTYSPLHF.

By share of the sample, this clonotype is medium-sized (0.01 to 0.1%). The chain uses TRBV28 and TRBJ2-2; TRBD2 is a possible D gene (5 bases). Germline V gene data show CDR1 as MDHEN and CDR2 as SYDVKM. V dropped 6 bases and J dropped 5 bases, with 22 bases sitting between them. This CDR3 comprises 17 residues. CDR3 in amino acids: CASSPAAAWQSTGELFF. The DNA of the CDR3 is TGTGCCAGCAGCCCAGCGGCAGCGTGGCAGAGTACCGGGGAGCTGTTTTTT.

The V gene is TRBV20-1, the J gene TRBJ2-7, with D possibly TRBD1 on 6 matching bases. V lost 5 bases to trimming and J lost 1 base, with 15 bases between them. CDR1 and CDR2 from the germline V gene are DFQATT and SNEGSKA (reference sequence). This CDR3 region has 14 residues. In nucleotides, the CDR3 is TGCAGTGCTCTGGATCATAGGGGGTCCTACGAGCAGTACTTC. It is translated as CSALDHRGSYEQYF.

This clonotype occurred many times. The chain carries TRBV3-1 and TRBJ2-1, with a weak D call TRBD1 (6 bases). The CDR3 covers 16 residues. Trimming removed 5 bases from V and 2 bases from J, with 16 bases in between. Germline V gene data show CDR1 as LGHDT and CDR2 as YNNKEL (reference sequence). The CDR3 sequence: CASSGHRAFTYNEQFF. The CDR3 region has the DNA TGTGCCAGCAGCGGACACAGGGCCTTTACCTACAATGAGCAGTTCTTC.

This clonotype was seen ten or more times. This sequence joins TRBV29-1 and TRBJ2-1, with TRBD2 matching 12 bases. The germline V gene has CDR1 SQVTM and CDR2 ANQGSEA. This CDR3 contains 13 residues. The ends lost 7 bases at V and 9 bases at J; junction bases unmatched: 7. This CDR3 reads CSASSGGAREQFF. CDR3 nucleotides: TGCAGCGCATCTAGCGGGGGGGCACGTGAGCAGTTCTTC.

This clonotype was counted ten times or more. V and J are TRBV20-1 and TRBJ2-3, with 7 bases that match TRBD2. CDR1 and CDR2 (germline): DFQATT, SNEGSKA (reference sequence). Unmatched junction bases numbered 12, after V lost 3 bases and J lost 3 bases. The CDR3 contains 16 residues. The CDR3 region has the DNA TGCAGTGCTAGTGGCCTGGTCGGGGGGAGGACAGATACGCAGTATTTT. Its protein is CSASGLVGGRTDTQYF.

The rearrangement uses TRBV9 and TRBJ2-1; TRBD2 aligns across 7 bases. Germline values: CDR1 SGDLS, CDR2 YYNGEE. V shed 3 bases, J shed 0 bases, and the junction held 3 bases outside the gene matches. The CDR3 length is 15 residues. DNA for the CDR3: TGTGCCAGCAGCGAGCGGGGATACTCCTACAATGAGCAGTTCTTC. It codes for CASSERGYSYNEQFF.

Many counts were recorded for this clonotype. The chain combines TRBV5-4 with TRBJ2-7, with D possibly being TRBD1 (5 bases). Germline CDR1 is SGHNT and CDR2 is YYREEE (reference sequence). V lost 0 bases and J lost 3, with 16 bases in between. This CDR3 is 16 amino acids long. For the CDR3, the DNA is TGTGCCAGCAGCTTGGTAGGGGTGGACCCCCGCTACGAGCAGTACTTC. Protein sequence: CASSLVGVDPRYEQYF.

This clonotype was detected a few times. The chain uses TRBV19 and TRBJ1-1, with D tentatively TRBD1 (5 bases). The germline gives CDR1 LNHDA, CDR2 SQIVND (reference sequence). The V end lost 3 bases, the J end lost 1 base, and 9 bases lay between the germline ends. The CDR3 runs 14 residues. The chain's CDR3 is CASSIHGGNTEAFF. The CDR3 nucleotides read TGTGCCAGTAGTATTCACGGGGGGAACACTGAAGCTTTCTTT.